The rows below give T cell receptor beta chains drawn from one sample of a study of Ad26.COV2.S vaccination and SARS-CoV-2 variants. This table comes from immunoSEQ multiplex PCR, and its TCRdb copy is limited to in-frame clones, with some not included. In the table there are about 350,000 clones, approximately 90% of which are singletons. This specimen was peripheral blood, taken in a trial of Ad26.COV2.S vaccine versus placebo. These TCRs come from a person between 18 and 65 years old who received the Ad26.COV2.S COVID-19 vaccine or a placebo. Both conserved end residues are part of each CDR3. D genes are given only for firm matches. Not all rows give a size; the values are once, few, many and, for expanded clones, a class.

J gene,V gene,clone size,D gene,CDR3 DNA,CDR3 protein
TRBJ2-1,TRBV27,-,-,TGTGCCAGCAGTAGGACGGAGAGCTCCTACAATGAGCAGTTCTTC,CASSRTESSYNEQFF
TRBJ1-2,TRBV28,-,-,TGTGCCAGCAGCTCCCGTCCCGGGACTGGCTTGGGCTACACCTTC,CASSSRPGTGLGYTF
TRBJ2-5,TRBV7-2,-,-,TGTGCCAGCAGCTTAGGTGGACTTATCGAAGAGACCCAGTACTTC,CASSLGGLIEETQYF
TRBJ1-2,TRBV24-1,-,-,TGTGCCACCAGTGATTTAGACCCAGGGTTTGACTATGGCTACACCTTC,CATSDLDPGFDYGYTF
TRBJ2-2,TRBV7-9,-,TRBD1,TGTGCCAGCAGCTTCTCCGGGACAGCGAACACCGGGGAGCTGTTTTTT,CASSFSGTANTGELFF
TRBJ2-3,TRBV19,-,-,TGTGCCAGTAGTTCTGGGACGGTGAGCACAGATACGCAGTATTTT,CASSSGTVSTDTQYF
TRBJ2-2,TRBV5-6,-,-,TGTGCCAGCAGCCTTGGAATGGGGGCCACCGGGGAGCTGTTTTTT,CASSLGMGATGELFF
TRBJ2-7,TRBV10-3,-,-,TGTGCCATCAGTGAGTTAGGGGGAACCGAGCAGTACTTC,CAISELGGTEQYF
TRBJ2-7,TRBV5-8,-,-,TGTGCCAGCAGCTTGGTAAGCAGGGATGCCTACGAGCAGTACTTC,CASSLVSRDAYEQYF
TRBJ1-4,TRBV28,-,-,TGTGCCAGCAGTGCCGACAGAGGAAATGAAAAACTGTTTTTT,CASSADRGNEKLFF
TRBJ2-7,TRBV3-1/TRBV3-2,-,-,TGTGCCAGCAGCCAAGGATGGGGGGCCTACGAGCAGTACTTC,CASSQGWGAYEQYF
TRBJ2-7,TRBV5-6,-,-,TGTGCCAGCAGCCTTGAGGGACGGAGATACGAGCAGTACTTC,CASSLEGRRYEQYF
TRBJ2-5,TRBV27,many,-,TGTGCCAGCAGCCCCTTACCGACAGCGCAAGAGACCCAGTACTTC,CASSPLPTAQETQYF
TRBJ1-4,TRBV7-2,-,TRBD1,TGTGCCAGCAGCTCGGGACAGGTTAATGAAAAACTGTTTTTT,CASSSGQVNEKLFF
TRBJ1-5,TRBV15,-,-,TGTGCCACCAGCAGAGATCGCTTTTCCCCCTCTCAGCCCCAGCATTTT,CATSRDRFSPSQPQHF
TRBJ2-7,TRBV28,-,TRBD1,TGTGCCAGCAACCTAGGGGACAGGTTCGGAGAGCAGTACTTC,CASNLGDRFGEQYF
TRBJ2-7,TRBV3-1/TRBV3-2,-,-,TGTGCCAGCAGCCACCGGGCGCGCACCTACGAGCAGTACTTC,CASSHRARTYEQYF
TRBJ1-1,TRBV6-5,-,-,TGTGCCAGCGGATCGGGGCTGAACACTGAAGCTTTCTTT,CASGSGLNTEAFF
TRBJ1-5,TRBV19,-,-,TGTGCCAGTAGATTAAGGGGGGTCGGCAATCAGCCCCAGCATTTT,CASRLRGVGNQPQHF
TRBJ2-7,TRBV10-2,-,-,TGCGCCAGCAGTAGGGTACTTTACGAGCAGTACTTC,CASSRVLYEQYF
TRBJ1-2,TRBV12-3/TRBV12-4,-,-,TGTGCCAGCAGCCGTGACTGGGACGGAGACTACACCTTC,CASSRDWDGDYTF
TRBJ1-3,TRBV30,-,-,TGTGCCTCCTCAAACCCTGGAAACACCATATATTTT,CASSNPGNTIYF
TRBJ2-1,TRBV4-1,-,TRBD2,TGCGCCAGCAGCCAAGATCTTACAGCGGGAGGTTACAATGAGCAGTTCTTC,CASSQDLTAGGYNEQFF
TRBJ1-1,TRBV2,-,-,TGTGCCAGCACCGAGGGGACGGTCACTGAAGCTTTCTTT,CASTEGTVTEAFF
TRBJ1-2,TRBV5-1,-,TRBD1,TGCGCCAGCAGCCGAGGACAGGGAGAGGACGGCTACACCTTC,CASSRGQGEDGYTF
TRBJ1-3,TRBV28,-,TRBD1,TGTGCCAGCAGAGCAATACAGGGGGCAGCCGGAAACACCATATATTTT,CASRAIQGAAGNTIYF
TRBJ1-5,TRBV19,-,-,TGTGCCAGTAGTATAGCGATGTATAGCAATCAGCCCCAGCATTTT,CASSIAMYSNQPQHF
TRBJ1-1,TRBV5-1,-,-,TGCGCCAGCAGCTCCATTTCACAGAACACTGAAGCTTTCTTT,CASSSISQNTEAFF
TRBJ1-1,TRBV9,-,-,TGTGCCAGCAGCGCCCGACAGGCCAGCACTGAAGCTTTCTTT,CASSARQASTEAFF
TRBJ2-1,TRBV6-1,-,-,TGTGCCAGCAGTGAAGCGCAAACGCCAGGGGCCTACAATGAGCAGTTCTTC,CASSEAQTPGAYNEQFF
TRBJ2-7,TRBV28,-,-,TGTGCCACTTTTTCCGGGGCAATTAACGAGCAGTACTTC,CATFSGAINEQYF
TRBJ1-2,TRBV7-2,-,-,TGTGCCAGCAGCTTAGCACCCCGAGATGGGGGCTACACCTTC,CASSLAPRDGGYTF
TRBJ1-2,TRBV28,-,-,TGTGCCAGCAGTTTAGGGGTCTATGGCTACACCTTC,CASSLGVYGYTF
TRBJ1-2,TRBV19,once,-,TGTGCCAGTAGGCTTCGGGAGACCTATGGCTACACCTTC,CASRLRETYGYTF
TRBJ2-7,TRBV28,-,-,TGTGCCAGCGGCCGATACGAGCAGTACTTC,CASGRYEQYF
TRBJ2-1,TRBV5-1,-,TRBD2,TGCGCCAGCAGCAGAATAGCGGGGAGCTCCTACAATGAGCAGTTCTTC,CASSRIAGSSYNEQFF
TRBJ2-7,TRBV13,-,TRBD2,TGTGCCAGCAGCTCACGACTAGCGGTGAACTCCTACGAGCAGTACTTC,CASSSRLAVNSYEQYF
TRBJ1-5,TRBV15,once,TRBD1,TGTGCCACTACCCGGGACAGGGGGGGTAGCAATCAGCCCCAGCATTTT,CATTRDRGGSNQPQHF
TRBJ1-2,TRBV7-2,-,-,TGTGCCAGCAGCCCTCAAACTAACTATGGCTACACCTTC,CASSPQTNYGYTF
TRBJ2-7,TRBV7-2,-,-,TGTGCCAGCAGCTTAGACACTTCTACCTACGAGCAGTACTTC,CASSLDTSTYEQYF
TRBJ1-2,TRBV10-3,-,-,TGTGCCATCAGCGCCCCGGGCCCAGCTAACTATGGCTACACCTTC,CAISAPGPANYGYTF
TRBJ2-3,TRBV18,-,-,TGTGCCAGCTCACCAACGGGGGACGGCACAGATACGCAGTATTTT,CASSPTGDGTDTQYF
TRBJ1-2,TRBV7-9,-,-,TGTGCCAGCAGCTTAGCAGAATTGAACTATGGCTACACCTTC,CASSLAELNYGYTF
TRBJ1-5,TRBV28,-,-,TGTGCCAGCGGGGAGGAGGGGAATCAGCCCCAGCATTTT,CASGEEGNQPQHF
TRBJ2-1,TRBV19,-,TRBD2,TGTGCCAGTACCAGCTCACTAGCGGGCACCTACAATGAGCAGTTCTTC,CASTSSLAGTYNEQFF
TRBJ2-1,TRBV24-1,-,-,TGTGCCACCAGTGATTTGGCGGCAGGGGCAGTCAATGAGCAGTTCTTC,CATSDLAAGAVNEQFF